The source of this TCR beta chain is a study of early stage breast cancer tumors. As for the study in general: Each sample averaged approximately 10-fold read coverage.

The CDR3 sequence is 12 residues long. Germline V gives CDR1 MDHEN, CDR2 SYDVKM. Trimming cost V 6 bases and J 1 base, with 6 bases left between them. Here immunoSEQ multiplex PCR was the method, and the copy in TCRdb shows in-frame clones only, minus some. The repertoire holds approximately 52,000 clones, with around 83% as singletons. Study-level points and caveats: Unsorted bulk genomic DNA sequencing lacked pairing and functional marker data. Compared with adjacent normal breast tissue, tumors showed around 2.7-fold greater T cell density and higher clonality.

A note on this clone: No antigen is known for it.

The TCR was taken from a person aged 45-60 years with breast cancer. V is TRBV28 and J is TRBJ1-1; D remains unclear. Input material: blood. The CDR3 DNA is TGTGCCAGCAGAAACCAGAACACTGAAGCTTTCTTT. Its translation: CASRNQNTEAFF.